Below, 5 T cell receptor beta chains from the same sample are listed, as sequenced in a study of naive and memory T cell subsets. Ligated cDNA underwent four rounds of PCR with nested alpha and beta constant region primers and SP2. TCRdb redid the calling of the UMI-ligation and nested PCR reads with MiXCR, one entry per CDR3 protein. The data contain 25,000 to 30,000 distinct CDR3 sequences, roughly 5.2% of them seen just once; the ten biggest clones take up around 7.4%. The library had UMIs added by 3' ligation of an oligonucleotide to TCR cDNA. Material for sequencing was blood. Receptors were obtained from an adult in good health.

This clonotype was counted at least ten times. The chain has TRBV20-1 and TRBJ2-3, with D maybe TRBD1 (6 bases). The CDR3 covers 14 residues. V was trimmed by 4 bases and J by 3 bases, leaving 14 bases between them. The V gene's germline CDR1 is DFQATT and CDR2 SNEGSKA (reference sequence). The CDR3 region is CSAISNRETDTQYF. The CDR3, as DNA: TGCAGTGCTATCTCGAACAGGGAAACAGATACGCAGTATTTT.

This clonotype was seen ten or more times. The chain joins TRBV7-2 to TRBJ1-5; the D is unclear. V was pared by 1 base and J by 7 bases, with 17 bases between. The CDR3 consists of 16 residues. Germline CDR1 reads SGHTA; CDR2 reads FQGNSA. CDR3 DNA sequence: TGTGCCAGCAGCTTAGTTAAGACGGTTTTGGGACAGCCCCAGCATTTT. It specifies CASSLVKTVLGQPQHF.

This clonotype was found many times. The rearrangement joins TRBV4-1 to TRBJ1-2; D gene uncertain. V dropped 2 bases and J dropped 8 bases, with 15 bases sitting between them. Germline CDR1 is MGHRA and CDR2 is YSYEKL. The CDR3 is made up of 14 amino acids. Here the CDR3 DNA reads TGCGCCAGCAGCCAATTCGGGGAGCGGCGCGGCTACACCTTC. Its protein is CASSQFGERRGYTF.

The chain employs TRBV28 and TRBJ2-3; 12 bases agree with TRBD2. CDR1 and CDR2 (germline): MDHEN, SYDVKM. CDR3 length: 15 amino acids. The V segment lost 5 bases and the J segment 2 bases; nucleotides outside the gene matches: 2. The CDR3 region is CASSRLAGDTDTQYF. The CDR3 DNA reads TGTGCCAGCAGTCGACTAGCGGGAGACACAGATACGCAGTATTTT.

This clonotype is deemed medium-sized. The chain links TRBV6-2 or TRBV6-3 to TRBJ2-7, with 8 bases identical to TRBD1. This CDR3 region has 15 residues. Germline loops: CDR1 MNHEY, CDR2 SVGEGT. Unmatched junction bases numbered 9, after V lost 6 bases and J lost 2 bases. CDR3 residues: CASRTGTGETYEQYF. The DNA for the CDR3 is TGTGCCAGCAGAACCGGGACAGGAGAAACCTACGAGCAGTACTTC.